One and the same sample provided the 14 T cell receptor beta chains below, sequenced in a study of blood T cell repertoires in COVID-19. Generated by immunoSEQ multiplex PCR, the TCRdb table keeps only in-frame clones and is missing some. Of more than 110,000 clones in the sample, roughly 80% are singletons; the top ten hold roughly 9%. The sequenced sample consisted of peripheral blood. These receptor sequences come from a woman between 50 and 59 years old with active or convalescent COVID-19.

The count of this clone is one. This chain uses TRBV10-1 with TRBJ2-5; D is unclear. The germline V gene has CDR1 WNHNN and CDR2 SYGVQD (reference sequence). The CDR3 runs 9 residues. Trimming left V 6 bases short and J 8 bases short, with 4 bases between. CDR3 sequence reads: CASSRTQYF. The CDR3 DNA sequence: TGCGCCAGCAGCCGTACCCAGTACTTC.

The chain employs TRBV5-1 and TRBJ1-1; D unclear. From germline, CDR1 is SGHRS and CDR2 YFSETQ. The CDR3 loop spans 13 amino acids. Trimming removed 1 base at V and 3 bases at J, with 7 bases between. CDR3 bases: TGCGCCAGCAGCTTGTCTGGGCACACTGAAGCTTTCTTT. Protein product: CASSLSGHTEAFF.

This clone has just a few counts. The chain's CDR3 is CASSPGQGATYEQYF. DNA of the CDR3: TGTGCCAGTAGTCCGGGACAGGGGGCCACATACGAGCAGTACTTC. This chain links TRBV19 with TRBJ2-7; 12 positions agree with TRBD1. Losses at the gene ends were 5 bases for V and 4 bases for J; bases not matched to a gene: 6. In germline, CDR1 is LNHDA, CDR2 SQIVND (reference sequence). The CDR3 totals 15 residues.

In this sample, this clone turned up once. V and J are TRBV30 and TRBJ1-3, with a weak D call TRBD1 (6 bases). The CDR3 has 13 amino acids. Germline CDR1 is GTSNPN and CDR2 is SVGIG (reference sequence). Between the trimmed V and J ends, which lost 6 bases and 0 bases, there was a span of 9 bases. CDR3 region: CACTGHSGNTIYF. CDR3 coding DNA: TGTGCCTGCACAGGGCACTCTGGAAACACCATATATTTT.

The gene calls are TRBV3-1 (or the pseudogene TRBV3-2) and TRBJ1-4; TRBD1 matches at 9 bases. Germline lookup yields CDR1 LGHDT and CDR2 YNNKEL (reference sequence). The V and J ends lost 1 base and 0 bases, in that order; junction bases with no gene match: 3. The CDR3 sequence is 17 residues long. In DNA form, the CDR3 reads TGTGCCAGCAGCCAAGGACAGGGGGGAGCAACTAATGAAAAACTGTTTTTT. Protein: CASSQGQGGATNEKLFF.

This clone occurred many times. An end of the junction differs from the germline gene, which may be a read error. The CDR3: CAWRSYRAGNVGIF. In nucleotides, the CDR3 is TGTGCCTGGCGATCCTACCGGGCCGGGAATGTGGGGATCTTC. The chain recombines TRBV30 with TRBJ2-7; D might be TRBD2 (5 bases). Germline assignment: CDR1 GTSNPN and CDR2 SVGIG (reference sequence). The CDR3 spans 14 residues.

This chain joins TRBV30 and TRBJ2-7; no clear D gene. Germline CDR1 GTSNPN, CDR2 SVGIG (reference sequence). This CDR3 has 11 amino acids. The V end lost 2 bases, the J end lost 2 bases, and 4 bases lay between the germline ends. The CDR3 DNA reads TGTGCCTGGAGTACAGCCTACGAGCAGTACTTC. Protein product: CAWSTAYEQYF.

This chain links TRBV6-6 with TRBJ1-3; TRBD1 matches at 7 bases. This CDR3 comprises 16 residues. The germline CDR1 and CDR2 sequences are MNHNY and SVGAGI (reference sequence). With 0 bases clipped from V and 2 bases from J, the junction kept 4 bases outside the gene matches. The CDR3 sequence is CASSYSTGSAGNTIYF. Here the CDR3 DNA reads TGTGCCAGCAGTTACTCGACAGGGAGCGCTGGAAACACCATATATTTT.

This clone appeared once. V and J are TRBV4-3 and TRBJ1-5; the D gene is possibly TRBD1 (6 bases). The CDR3 is made up of 15 amino acids. Trimming pared 0 bases from V and 7 bases from J, leaving 13 bases between. Germline CDR1 and CDR2: LGHNA and YSLEER. The CDR3 nucleotides read TGCGCCAGCAGCCAAGAACTATCCAGGGGACAGCCCCAGCATTTT. Encoded protein: CASSQELSRGQPQHF.

The chain recombines TRBV5-1 with TRBJ1-6; 10 bases are a match to TRBD1. CDR1 and CDR2 (germline): SGHRS, YFSETQ. The CDR3 runs 17 residues. Trimming removed 0 bases from V and 5 bases from J; junction bases left unmatched: 5. CDR3 DNA sequence: TGCGCCAGCAGCTTGGTCCCGGGACAGGGGAATAATTCACCCCTCCACTTT. This encodes CASSLVPGQGNNSPLHF. The variable domain in full, completed from reference TRBV5-1 and TRBJ1-6, reads KAGVTQTPRYLIKTRGQQVTLSCSPISGHRSVSWYQQTPGQGLQFLFEYFSETQRNKGNFPGRFSGRQFSNSRSEMNVSTLELGDSALYLCASSLVPGQGNNSPLHFGNGTRLTVT.

This clone was picked up many times. The J gene is TRBJ2-1, the V gene TRBV7-9; TRBD2 aligns across 11 bases. Germline lookup yields CDR1 SEHNR and CDR2 FQNEAQ (reference sequence). V was pared by 7 bases and J by 6 bases, with 8 bases of the junction left unmatched. The CDR3 runs to 15 residues. The CDR3 nucleotides read TGTGCCAGCACCAATAGACTAGCGGGGTCCAATGAGCAGTTCTTC. Translation: CASTNRLAGSNEQFF.

The genes are TRBV29-1 and TRBJ2-2; 10 bases line up with TRBD2. The CDR3 spans 15 residues. CDR1 and CDR2 (germline): SQVTM, ANQGSEA. V shed 7 bases and J 5 bases; nucleotides not matched to a gene: 10. The CDR3 sequence is CSASLLAGVTGELFF. The DNA for the CDR3 is TGCAGCGCCTCCCTTCTAGCGGGGGTGACCGGGGAGCTGTTTTTT.

This clone was observed a handful of times. The rearrangement uses TRBV6-6 and TRBJ1-1; a weak D match, TRBD1 (6 bases). The V end was cut by 5 bases, the J end by 8 bases, with 15 bases between. Germline V lookup: CDR1 MNHNY, CDR2 SVGAGI (reference sequence). The length of the CDR3 is 13 residues. The CDR3 coding sequence is TGTGCCAGCAGTCCCCCCACAGGGAACGAAGCTTTCTTT. Translating it yields CASSPPTGNEAFF.

The chain employs TRBV9 and TRBJ2-4; 8 bases align to TRBD2. This CDR3 is 13 amino acids long. With 7 bases clipped from V and 6 bases from J, the junction kept 6 bases outside the gene matches. Germline values: CDR1 SGDLS, CDR2 YYNGEE. The CDR3 is CASSGGGLNIQYF. In nucleotides, the CDR3 is TGTGCCAGCTCCGGGGGGGGATTAAACATTCAGTACTTC.